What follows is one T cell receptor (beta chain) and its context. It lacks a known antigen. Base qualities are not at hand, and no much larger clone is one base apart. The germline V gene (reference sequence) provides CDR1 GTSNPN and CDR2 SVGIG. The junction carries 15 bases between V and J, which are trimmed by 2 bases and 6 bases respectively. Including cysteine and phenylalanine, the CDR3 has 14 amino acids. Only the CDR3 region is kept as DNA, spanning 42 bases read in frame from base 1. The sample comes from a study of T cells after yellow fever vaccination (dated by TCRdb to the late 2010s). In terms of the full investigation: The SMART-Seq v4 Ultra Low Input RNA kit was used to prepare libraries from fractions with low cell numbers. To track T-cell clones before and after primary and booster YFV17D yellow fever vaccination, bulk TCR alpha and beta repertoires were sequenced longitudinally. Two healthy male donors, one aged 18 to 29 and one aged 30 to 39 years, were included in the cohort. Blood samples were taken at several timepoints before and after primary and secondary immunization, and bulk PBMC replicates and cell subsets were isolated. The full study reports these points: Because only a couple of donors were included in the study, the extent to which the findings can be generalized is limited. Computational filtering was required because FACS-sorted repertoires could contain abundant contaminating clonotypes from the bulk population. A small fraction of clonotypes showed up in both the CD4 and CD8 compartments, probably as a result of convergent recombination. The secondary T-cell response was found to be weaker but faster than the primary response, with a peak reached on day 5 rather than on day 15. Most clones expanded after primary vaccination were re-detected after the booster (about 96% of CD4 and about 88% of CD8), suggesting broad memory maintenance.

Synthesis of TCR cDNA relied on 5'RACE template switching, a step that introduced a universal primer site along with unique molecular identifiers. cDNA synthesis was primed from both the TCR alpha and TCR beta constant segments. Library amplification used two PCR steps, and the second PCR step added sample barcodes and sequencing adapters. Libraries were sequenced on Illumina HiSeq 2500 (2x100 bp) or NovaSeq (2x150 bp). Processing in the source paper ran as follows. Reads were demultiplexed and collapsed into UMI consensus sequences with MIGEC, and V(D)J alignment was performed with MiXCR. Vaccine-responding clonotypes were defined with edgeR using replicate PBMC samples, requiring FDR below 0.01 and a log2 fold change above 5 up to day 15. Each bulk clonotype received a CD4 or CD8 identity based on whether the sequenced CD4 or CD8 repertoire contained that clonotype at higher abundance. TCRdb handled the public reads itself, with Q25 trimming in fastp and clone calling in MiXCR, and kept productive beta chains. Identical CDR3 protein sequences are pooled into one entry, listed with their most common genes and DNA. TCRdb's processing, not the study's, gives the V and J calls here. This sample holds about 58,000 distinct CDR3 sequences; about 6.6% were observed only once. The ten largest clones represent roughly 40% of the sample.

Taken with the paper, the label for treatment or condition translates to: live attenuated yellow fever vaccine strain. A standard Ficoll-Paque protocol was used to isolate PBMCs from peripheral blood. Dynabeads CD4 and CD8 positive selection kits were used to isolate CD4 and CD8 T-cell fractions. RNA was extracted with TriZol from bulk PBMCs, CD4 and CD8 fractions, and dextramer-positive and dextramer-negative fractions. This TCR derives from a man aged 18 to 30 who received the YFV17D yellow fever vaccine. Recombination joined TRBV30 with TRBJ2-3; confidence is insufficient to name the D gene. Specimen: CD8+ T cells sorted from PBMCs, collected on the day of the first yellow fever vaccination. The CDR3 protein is CAWSRALGRDTQYF. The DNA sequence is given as TGTGCCTGGAGTAGGGCCCTCGGACGGGATACGCAGTATTTT.